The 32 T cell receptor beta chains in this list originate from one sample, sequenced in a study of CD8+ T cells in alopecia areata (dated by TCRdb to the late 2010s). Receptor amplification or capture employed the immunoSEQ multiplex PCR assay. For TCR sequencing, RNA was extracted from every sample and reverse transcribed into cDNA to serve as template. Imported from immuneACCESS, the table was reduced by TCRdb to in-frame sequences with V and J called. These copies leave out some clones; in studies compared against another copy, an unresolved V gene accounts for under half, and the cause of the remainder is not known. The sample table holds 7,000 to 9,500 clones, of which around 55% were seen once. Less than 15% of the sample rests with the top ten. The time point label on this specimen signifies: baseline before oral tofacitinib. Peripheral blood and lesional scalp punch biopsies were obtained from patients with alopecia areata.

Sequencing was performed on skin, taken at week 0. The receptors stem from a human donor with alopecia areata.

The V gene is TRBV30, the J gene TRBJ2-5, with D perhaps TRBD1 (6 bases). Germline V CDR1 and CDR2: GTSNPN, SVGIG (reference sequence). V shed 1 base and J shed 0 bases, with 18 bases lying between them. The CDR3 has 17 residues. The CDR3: CAWSALAVGANQETQYF. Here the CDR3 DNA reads TGTGCCTGGAGTGCCCTCGCCGTGGGGGCCAACCAAGAGACCCAGTACTTC.

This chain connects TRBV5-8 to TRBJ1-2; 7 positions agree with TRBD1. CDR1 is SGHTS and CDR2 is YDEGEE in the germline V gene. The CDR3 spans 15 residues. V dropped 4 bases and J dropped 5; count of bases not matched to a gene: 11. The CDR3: CASSPTSGQKYGYTF. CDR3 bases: TGTGCCAGCAGCCCAACATCGGGACAGAAATATGGCTACACCTTC.

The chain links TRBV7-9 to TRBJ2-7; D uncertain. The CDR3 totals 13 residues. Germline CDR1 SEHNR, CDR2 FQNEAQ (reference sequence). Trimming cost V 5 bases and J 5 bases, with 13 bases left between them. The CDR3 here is CASSIPYLHEQYF. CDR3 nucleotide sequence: TGTGCCAGCAGCATACCATACTTGCACGAGCAGTACTTC.

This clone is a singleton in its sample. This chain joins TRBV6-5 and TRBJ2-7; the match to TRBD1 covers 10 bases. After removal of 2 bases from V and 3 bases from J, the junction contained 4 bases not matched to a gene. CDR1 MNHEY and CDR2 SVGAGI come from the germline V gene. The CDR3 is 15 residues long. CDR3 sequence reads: CASSYDGQGVYEQYF. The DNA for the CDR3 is TGTGCCAGCAGTTACGATGGACAGGGGGTCTACGAGCAGTACTTC.

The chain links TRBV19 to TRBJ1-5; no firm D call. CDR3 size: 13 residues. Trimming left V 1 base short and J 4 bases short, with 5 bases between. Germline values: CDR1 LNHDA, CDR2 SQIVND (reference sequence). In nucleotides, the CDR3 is TGTGCCAGTAGTATAGGCCGGAATCAGCCCCAGCATTTT. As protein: CASSIGRNQPQHF.

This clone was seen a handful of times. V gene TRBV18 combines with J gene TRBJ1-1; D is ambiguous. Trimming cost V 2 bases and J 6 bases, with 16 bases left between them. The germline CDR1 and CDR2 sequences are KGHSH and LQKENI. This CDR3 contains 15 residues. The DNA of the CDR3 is TGTGCCAGCTCACCAGGTGGACCGATGGACCCTGAAGCTTTCTTT. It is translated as CASSPGGPMDPEAFF.

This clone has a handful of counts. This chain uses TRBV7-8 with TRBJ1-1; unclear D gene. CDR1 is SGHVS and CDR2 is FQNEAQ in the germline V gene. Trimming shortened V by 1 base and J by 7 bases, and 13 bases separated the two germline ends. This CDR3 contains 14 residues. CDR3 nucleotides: TGTGCCAGCAGCTTAGAGGAGGGAAACCGTGAAGCTTTCTTT. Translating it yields CASSLEEGNREAFF.

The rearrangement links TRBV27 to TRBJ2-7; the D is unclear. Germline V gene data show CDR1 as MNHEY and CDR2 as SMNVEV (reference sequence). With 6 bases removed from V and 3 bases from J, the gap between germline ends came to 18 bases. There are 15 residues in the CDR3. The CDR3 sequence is CASSPTAYGLYEQYF. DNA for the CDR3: TGTGCCAGCAGCCCAACCGCCTACGGGCTCTACGAGCAGTACTTC.

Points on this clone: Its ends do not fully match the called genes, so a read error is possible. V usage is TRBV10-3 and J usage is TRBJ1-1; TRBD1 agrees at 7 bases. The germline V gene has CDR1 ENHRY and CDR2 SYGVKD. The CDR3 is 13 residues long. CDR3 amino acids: CAISGRGGTEAFF. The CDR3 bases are TGTGCCATAAGTGGCAGGGGGGGGACTGAAGCTTTCTTT.

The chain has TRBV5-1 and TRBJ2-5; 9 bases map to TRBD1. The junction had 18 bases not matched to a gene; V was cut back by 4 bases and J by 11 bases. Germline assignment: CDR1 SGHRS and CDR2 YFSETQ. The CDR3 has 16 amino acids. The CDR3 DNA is TGCGCCAGCAGCGCGGGGCGTGGACAGGGGCACGGGGAGCAGTACTTC. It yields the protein CASSAGRGQGHGEQYF. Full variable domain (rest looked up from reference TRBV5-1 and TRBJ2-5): KAGVTQTPRYLIKTRGQQVTLSCSPISGHRSVSWYQQTPGQGLQFLFEYFSETQRNKGNFPGRFSGRQFSNSRSEMNVSTLELGDSALYLCASSAGRGQGHGEQYFGPGTRLLVL.

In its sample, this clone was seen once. CDR3 nucleotides: TGTGCCAGCTCATCACAGTACCAAGAGACCCAGTACTTC. Encoded protein: CASSSQYQETQYF. This sequence joins TRBV18 and TRBJ2-5; D is undetermined. The CDR3 has 13 amino acids. Trimming removed 5 bases at V and 0 bases at J, with 7 bases between. The germline V gene encodes CDR1 KGHSH and CDR2 LQKENI. The full variable domain, its missing parts supplied by reference TRBV18 and TRBJ2-5, is NAGVMQNPRHLVRRRGQEARLRCSPMKGHSHVYWYRQLPEEGLKFMVYLQKENIIDESGMPKERFSAEFPKEGPSILRIQQVVRGDSAAYFCASSSQYQETQYFGPGTRLLVL.

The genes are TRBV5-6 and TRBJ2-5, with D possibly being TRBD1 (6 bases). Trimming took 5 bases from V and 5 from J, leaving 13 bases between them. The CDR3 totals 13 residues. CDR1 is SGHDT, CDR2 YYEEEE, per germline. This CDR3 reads CASRTGSGETQYF. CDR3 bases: TGTGCCAGCAGGACAGGAAGTGGGGAGACCCAGTACTTC.

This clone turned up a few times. The CDR3 sequence: CASSRVSDTQYF. DNA of the CDR3: TGTGCCAGCAGCAGGGTTTCAGATACGCAGTATTTT. The chain employs TRBV5-4 and TRBJ2-3; the D is unclear. The ends were cut back, 4 bases at V and 4 bases at J, with 7 bases in the middle. CDR1 is SGHNT, CDR2 YYREEE, per germline (reference sequence). This CDR3 has 12 amino acids.

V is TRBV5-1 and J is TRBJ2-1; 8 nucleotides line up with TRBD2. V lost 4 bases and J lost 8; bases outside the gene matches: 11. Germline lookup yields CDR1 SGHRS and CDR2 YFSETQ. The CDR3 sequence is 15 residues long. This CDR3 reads CASSLDSGGLYEQFF. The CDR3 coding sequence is TGCGCCAGCAGCCTTGATTCGGGAGGGTTGTATGAGCAGTTCTTC.

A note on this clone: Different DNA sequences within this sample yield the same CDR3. This CDR3 reads CASSLEGLGAGPGHEKLFF. CDR3 bases: TGTGCCAGCAGCTTGGAGGGGTTGGGGGCGGGTCCCGGGCATGAAAAACTGTTTTTT. The chain couples TRBV7-8 to TRBJ1-4; D perhaps matches TRBD1 (6 bases). The V end lost 3 bases, the J end lost 6 bases, and 26 bases lay between the germline ends. Germline V gives CDR1 SGHVS, CDR2 FQNEAQ. This CDR3 has 19 residues.

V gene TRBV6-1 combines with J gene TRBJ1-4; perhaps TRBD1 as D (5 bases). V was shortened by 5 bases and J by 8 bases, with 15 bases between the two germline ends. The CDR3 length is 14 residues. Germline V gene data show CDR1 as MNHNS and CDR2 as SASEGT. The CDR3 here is CASSTTRTSEKLFF. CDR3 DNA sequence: TGTGCCAGCAGTACAACCCGGACATCAGAAAAACTGTTTTTT.

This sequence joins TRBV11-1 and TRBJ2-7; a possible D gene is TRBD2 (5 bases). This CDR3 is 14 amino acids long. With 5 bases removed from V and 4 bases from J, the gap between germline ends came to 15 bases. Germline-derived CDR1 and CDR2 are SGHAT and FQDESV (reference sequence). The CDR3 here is CASSLTRDSYEQYF. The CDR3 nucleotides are TGTGCCAGCAGCCTGACGAGGGATTCTTACGAGCAGTACTTC.

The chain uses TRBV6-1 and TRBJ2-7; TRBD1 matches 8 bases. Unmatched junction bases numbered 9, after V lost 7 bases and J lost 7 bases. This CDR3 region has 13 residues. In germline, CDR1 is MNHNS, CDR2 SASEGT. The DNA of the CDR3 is TGTGCCAGCAAGGGCCAGGGGGCCGGGGAGCAGTACTTC. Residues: CASKGQGAGEQYF.

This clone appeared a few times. The CDR3 coding sequence is TGTGCCAGCAGCTTATATCCTCCCGGGGAGCTGTTTTTT. Protein product: CASSLYPPGELFF. This chain links TRBV7-2 with TRBJ2-2; D uncertain. The V end was cut by 2 bases, the J end by 6 bases, with 7 bases between. The length of the CDR3 is 13 residues. Germline values: CDR1 SGHTA, CDR2 FQGNSA. Drawing the rest from reference TRBV7-2 and TRBJ2-2, the complete variable domain is GAGVSQSPSNKVTEKGKDVELRCDPISGHTALYWYRQSLGQGLEFLIYFQGNSAPDKSGLPSDRFSAERTGGSVSTLTIQRTQQEDSAVYLCASSLYPPGELFFGEGSRLTVL.

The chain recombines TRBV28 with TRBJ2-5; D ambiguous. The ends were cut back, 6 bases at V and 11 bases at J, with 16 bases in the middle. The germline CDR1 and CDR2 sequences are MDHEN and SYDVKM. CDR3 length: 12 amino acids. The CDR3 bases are TGTGCCAGCAGCGAAGAGCCCCGAGAGCAGTACTTC. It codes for CASSEEPREQYF.

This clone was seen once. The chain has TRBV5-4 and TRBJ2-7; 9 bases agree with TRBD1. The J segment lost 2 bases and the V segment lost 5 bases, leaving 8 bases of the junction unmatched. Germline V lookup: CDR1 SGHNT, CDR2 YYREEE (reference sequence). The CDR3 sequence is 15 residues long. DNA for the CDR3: TGTGCCAGCAGAGAGGGACAGGGAGTCGCCTACGAGCAGTACTTC. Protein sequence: CASREGQGVAYEQYF.

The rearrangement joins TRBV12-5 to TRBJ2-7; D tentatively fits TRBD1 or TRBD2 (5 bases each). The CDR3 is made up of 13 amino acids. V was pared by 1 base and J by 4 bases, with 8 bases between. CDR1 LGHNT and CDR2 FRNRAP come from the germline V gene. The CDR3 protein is CASGLGWGYEQYF. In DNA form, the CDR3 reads TGTGCTAGTGGTTTGGGGTGGGGGTACGAGCAGTACTTC.

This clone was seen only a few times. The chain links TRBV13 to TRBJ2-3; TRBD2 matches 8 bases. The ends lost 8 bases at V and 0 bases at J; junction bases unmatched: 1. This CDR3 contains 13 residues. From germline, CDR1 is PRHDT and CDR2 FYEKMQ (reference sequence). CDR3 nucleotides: TGTGCCAGCTCTAGCGGGAGCACAGATACGCAGTATTTT. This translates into CASSSGSTDTQYF.

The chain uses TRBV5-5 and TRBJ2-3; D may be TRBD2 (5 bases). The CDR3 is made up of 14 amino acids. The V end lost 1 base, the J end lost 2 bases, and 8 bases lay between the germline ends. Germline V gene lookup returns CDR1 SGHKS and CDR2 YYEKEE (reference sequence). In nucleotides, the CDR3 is TGTGCCAGCAGCTTGAAAGCGGTCACAGATACGCAGTATTTT. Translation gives CASSLKAVTDTQYF.

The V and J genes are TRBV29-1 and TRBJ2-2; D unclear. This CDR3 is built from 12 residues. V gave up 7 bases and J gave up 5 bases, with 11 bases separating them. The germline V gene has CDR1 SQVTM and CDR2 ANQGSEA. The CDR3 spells CSGLLITGELFF. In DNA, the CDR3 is TGCAGCGGACTTTTGATTACCGGGGAGCTGTTTTTT.

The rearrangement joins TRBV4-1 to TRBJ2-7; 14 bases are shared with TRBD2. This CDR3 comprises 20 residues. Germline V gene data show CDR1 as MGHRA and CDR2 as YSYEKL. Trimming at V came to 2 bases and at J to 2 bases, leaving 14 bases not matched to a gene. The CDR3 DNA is TGCGCCAGCAGCCAAAGGGGAGGTTTCGGACTAGCGGGAGGTCCCTACGAGCAGTACTTC. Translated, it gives CASSQRGGFGLAGGPYEQYF.

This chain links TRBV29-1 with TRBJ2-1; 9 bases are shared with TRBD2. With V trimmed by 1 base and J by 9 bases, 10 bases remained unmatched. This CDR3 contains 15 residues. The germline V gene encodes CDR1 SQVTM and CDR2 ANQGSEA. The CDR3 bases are TGCAGCGTTGAAGTTTCTAGCGGGACCGGTGGTGAGCAGTTCTTC. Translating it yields CSVEVSSGTGGEQFF.

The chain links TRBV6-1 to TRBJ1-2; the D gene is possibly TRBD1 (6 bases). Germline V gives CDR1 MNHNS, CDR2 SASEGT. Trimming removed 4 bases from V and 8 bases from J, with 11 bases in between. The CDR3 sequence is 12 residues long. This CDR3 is CASSVSGTGYTF. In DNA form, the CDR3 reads TGTGCCAGCAGTGTTTCCGGGACAGGCTACACCTTC.

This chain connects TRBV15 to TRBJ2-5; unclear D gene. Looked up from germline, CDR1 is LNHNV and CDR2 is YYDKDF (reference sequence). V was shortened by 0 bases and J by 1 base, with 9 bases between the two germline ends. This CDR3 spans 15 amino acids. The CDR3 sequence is CATSRDSRPQETQYF. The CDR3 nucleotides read TGTGCCACCAGCAGAGATTCCCGGCCCCAAGAGACCCAGTACTTC.

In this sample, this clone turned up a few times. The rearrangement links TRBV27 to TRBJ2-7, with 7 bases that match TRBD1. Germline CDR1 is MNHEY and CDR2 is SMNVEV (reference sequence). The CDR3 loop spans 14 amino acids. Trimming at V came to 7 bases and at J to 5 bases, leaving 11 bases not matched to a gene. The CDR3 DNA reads TGTGCCAGCACCTACCGACAGGGTGTAAACGAGCAGTACTTC. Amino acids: CASTYRQGVNEQYF.

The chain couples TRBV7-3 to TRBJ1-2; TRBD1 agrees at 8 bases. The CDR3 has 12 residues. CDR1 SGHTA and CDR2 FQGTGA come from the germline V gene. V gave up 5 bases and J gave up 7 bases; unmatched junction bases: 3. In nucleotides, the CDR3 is TGTGCCAGCAGCCCCGGGACAGGTGGCTACACCTTC. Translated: CASSPGTGGYTF.

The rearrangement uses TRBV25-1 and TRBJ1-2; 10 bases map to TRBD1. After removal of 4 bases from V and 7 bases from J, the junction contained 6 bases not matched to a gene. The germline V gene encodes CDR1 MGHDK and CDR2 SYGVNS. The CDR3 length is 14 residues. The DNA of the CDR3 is TGTGCCAGCAGTGCCCCGGGGGACAGGGGTGGCTACACCTTC. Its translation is CASSAPGDRGGYTF.